One sample yielded the 13 T cell receptor beta chains listed below, sequenced in a study of blood T cell repertoires in COVID-19. Clones were sequenced by immunoSEQ multiplex PCR, and TCRdb holds only the in-frame ones, with some missing. This table holds 350,000 or so clones, about 86% found once. The sequenced material came from PBMCs or T cells enriched from blood (not recorded which). The source is a woman between 35 and 50 years old with acute COVID-19.

V and J are TRBV24-1 and TRBJ2-3; D may be TRBD2 (6 bases). Germline CDR1 reads KGHDR; CDR2 reads SFDVKD. CDR3 length: 15 amino acids. Trimming cost V 2 bases and J 1 base, with 9 bases left between them. CDR3 sequence reads: CATSDYGSRTDTQYF. The CDR3 region has the DNA TGTGCCACCAGTGATTACGGGAGTCGCACAGATACGCAGTATTTT.

The V gene is TRBV4-2, the J gene TRBJ2-7; no definite D call. V lost 0 bases and J 5 bases, leaving 17 bases between the germline ends. Germline CDR1 reads LGHNA; CDR2 reads YNFKEQ. The CDR3 totals 16 residues. This CDR3 is CASSQDFLVAADEQYF. Here the CDR3 DNA reads TGTGCCAGCAGCCAAGATTTCTTGGTGGCCGCCGACGAGCAGTACTTC.

This clone came up a few times. Here the CDR3 reads CASRRNSDREYGYTF. The CDR3, as DNA: TGTGCCAGCAGACGAAACTCGGACAGGGAATATGGCTACACCTTC. The chain carries TRBV5-4 and TRBJ1-2, with TRBD1 identical over 8 bases. The CDR3 spans 15 residues. Germline CDR1 SGHNT, CDR2 YYREEE (reference sequence). Unmatched junction bases numbered 11, after V lost 5 bases and J lost 5 bases.

The sample holds one count of this clone. CDR3 protein: CASSQAGTSYEQYF. In nucleotides, the CDR3 is TGTGCCAGCAGCCAAGCCGGGACTAGCTACGAGCAGTACTTC. The V gene is TRBV3-1 (or the pseudogene TRBV3-2), the J gene TRBJ2-7, with TRBD2 matching over 8 bases. This CDR3 region has 14 residues. The V gene end was trimmed by 1 base and the J gene end by 3 bases; junction bases not matched to a gene: 2. Germline V gene lookup returns CDR1 LGHDT and CDR2 YNNKEL (reference sequence).

This rearrangement joins TRBV19 to TRBJ1-4; 8 bases map to TRBD1. V dropped 5 bases and J dropped 2; count of bases not matched to a gene: 4. The CDR3 runs 15 residues. From germline, CDR1 is LNHDA and CDR2 SQIVND (reference sequence). CDR3 in DNA: TGTGCCAGTAGTCCTCGACAGGGGACTAATGAAAAACTGTTTTTT. This codes for CASSPRQGTNEKLFF.

J is TRBJ2-3 and V is TRBV28; 7 bases agree with TRBD1. Germline CDR1 is MDHEN and CDR2 is SYDVKM. The CDR3 is made up of 18 amino acids. The trim removed 6 bases at V and 5 bases at J, leaving 20 bases unmatched. CDR3 sequence: CASSLILFRDSARDTQYF. In DNA, the CDR3 is TGTGCCAGCAGCCTAATCCTCTTCCGGGACAGTGCCAGAGATACGCAGTATTTT.

This chain joins TRBV10-3 and TRBJ2-7; 7 bases match TRBD1. This CDR3 has 13 residues. Trimming took 6 bases from V and 4 from J; bases not matched to a gene: 6. In germline, CDR1 is ENHRY, CDR2 SYGVKD. This CDR3 is CAIRGTAAYEQYF. The CDR3 region has the DNA TGTGCCATCAGAGGGACAGCCGCATACGAGCAGTACTTC.

The chain uses TRBV7-2 and TRBJ2-1; possibly TRBD2 for D (6 bases). The ends were cut back, 5 bases at V and 3 bases at J, with 14 bases in the middle. The CDR3 consists of 15 residues. The germline V gene has CDR1 SGHTA and CDR2 FQGNSA. The CDR3 sequence: CASSDPGTLYNEQFF. CDR3 sequence (DNA): TGTGCCAGCAGCGATCCCGGGACTCTCTACAATGAGCAGTTCTTC.

This clone is a singleton in its sample. The chain's CDR3 is CASTGKYGAGETQYF. The CDR3 region has the DNA TGTGCCAGCACAGGGAAGTACGGTGCAGGGGAGACCCAGTACTTC. The V and J genes are TRBV5-4 and TRBJ2-5; maybe TRBD1 (5 bases). Per the germline V gene, CDR1 is SGHNT and CDR2 is YYREEE (reference sequence). The CDR3 length is 15 residues. V was pared by 6 bases and J by 5 bases, with 20 bases between.

V usage is TRBV5-4 and J usage is TRBJ2-5; TRBD2 is a possible D gene (7 bases). The CDR3 sequence is 17 residues long. The germline CDR1 and CDR2 sequences are SGHNT and YYREEE (reference sequence). With 4 bases removed from V and 0 bases from J, the gap between germline ends came to 19 bases. The CDR3 DNA follows: TGTGCCAGCAGCCCCCCTAGGGGGAGGGAGTACCAAGAGACCCAGTACTTC. Protein: CASSPPRGREYQETQYF.

The chain uses TRBV5-1 and TRBJ1-3; the match to TRBD1 covers 11 bases. This CDR3 contains 19 residues. The V gene's germline CDR1 is SGHRS and CDR2 YFSETQ. V lost 0 bases, J lost 0 bases, and 8 bases stayed unmatched. The CDR3 DNA is TGCGCCAGCAGCTTGGGGACAGGGGGCTCTTTATCCTCTGGAAACACCATATATTTT. It is translated as CASSLGTGGSLSSGNTIYF.

The chain has TRBV11-2 and TRBJ2-7; maybe TRBD1 (8 bases). The V end lost 4 bases, the J end lost 6 bases, and 13 bases lay between the germline ends. Germline V gene data show CDR1 as SGHAT and CDR2 as FQNNGV. The CDR3 length is 13 residues. The CDR3 coding sequence is TGTGCCAGCAGCTGGAACAGGGGGGGCGAGCAGTACTTC. Amino acid sequence: CASSWNRGGEQYF.

The chain has TRBV15 and TRBJ2-2; D is perhaps TRBD2 (5 bases). Between the trimmed V and J ends, which lost 0 bases and 4 bases, there was a span of 15 bases. This CDR3 comprises 17 residues. Per the germline V gene, CDR1 is LNHNV and CDR2 is YYDKDF (reference sequence). The CDR3 region is CATSREAAGKGTGELFF. CDR3 coding DNA: TGTGCCACCAGCAGAGAAGCCGCCGGGAAGGGCACCGGGGAGCTGTTTTTT. Using reference TRBV15 and TRBJ2-2 for the parts outside the CDR3, the full variable domain is DAMVIQNPRYQVTQFGKPVTLSCSQTLNHNVMYWYQQKSSQAPKLLFHYYDKDFNNEADTPDNFQSRRPNTSFCFLDIRSPGLGDTAMYLCATSREAAGKGTGELFFGEGSRLTVL.